The sequence of this TCR beta chain was determined in a study of blood T cell repertoires in COVID-19. On the study more broadly: Some COVID-19 samples were acute and others convalescent; all came from the United States, Italy and Spain.

In the original workflow: Estimates of nucleated cell counts were drawn from the amplification of reference gene primers. Some clones are missing from TCRdb's copy, which holds only in-frame ones; the method was immunoSEQ multiplex PCR. That table supplies the V and J calls and clone size; D and trimming were determined from the DNA. This table has fewer than 25,000 clones, around 87% appearing once. The CDR3 loop spans 16 amino acids. Germline V gives CDR1 ENHRY, CDR2 SYGVKD. V gave up 6 bases and J gave up 0 bases; unmatched junction bases: 8. The chain couples TRBV10-3 to TRBJ1-1; 9 bases are a match to TRBD1. The specimen sequenced was peripheral blood. The receptor's source is a human donor with active COVID-19. The donor label of this sample is uncertain. The CDR3 sequence is CAIRTTGGGLNTEAFF. The CDR3, as DNA: TGTGCCATCAGGACGACAGGGGGGGGCTTGAACACTGAAGCTTTCTTT.